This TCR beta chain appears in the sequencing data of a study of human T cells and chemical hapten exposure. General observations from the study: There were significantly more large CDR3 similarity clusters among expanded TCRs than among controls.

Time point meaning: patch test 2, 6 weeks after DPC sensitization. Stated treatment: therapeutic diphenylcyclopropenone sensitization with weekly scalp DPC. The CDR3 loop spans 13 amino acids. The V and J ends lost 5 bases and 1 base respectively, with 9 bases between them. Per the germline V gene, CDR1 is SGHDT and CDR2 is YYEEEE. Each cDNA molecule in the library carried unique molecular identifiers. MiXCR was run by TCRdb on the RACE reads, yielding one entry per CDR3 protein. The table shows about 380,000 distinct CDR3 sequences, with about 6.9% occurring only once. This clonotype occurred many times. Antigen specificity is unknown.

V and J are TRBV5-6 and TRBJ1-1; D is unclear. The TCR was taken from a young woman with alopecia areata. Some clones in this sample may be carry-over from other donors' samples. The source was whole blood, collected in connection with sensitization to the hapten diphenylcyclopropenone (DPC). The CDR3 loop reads CASSFFGNTEAFF. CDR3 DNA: TGTGCCAGCAGTTTTTTTGGGAACACTGAAGCTTTCTTT.